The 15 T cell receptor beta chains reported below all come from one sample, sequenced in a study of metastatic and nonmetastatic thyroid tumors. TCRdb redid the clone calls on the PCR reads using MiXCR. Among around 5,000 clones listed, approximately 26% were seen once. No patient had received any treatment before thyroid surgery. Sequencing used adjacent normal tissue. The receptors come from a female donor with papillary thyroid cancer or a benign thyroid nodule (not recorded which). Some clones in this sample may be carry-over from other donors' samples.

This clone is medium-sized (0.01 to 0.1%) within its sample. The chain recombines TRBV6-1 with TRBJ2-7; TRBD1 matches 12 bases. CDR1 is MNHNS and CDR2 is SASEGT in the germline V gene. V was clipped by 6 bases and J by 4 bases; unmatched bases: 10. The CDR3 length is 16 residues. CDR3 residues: CASSLRPGQGAYEQYF. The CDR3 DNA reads TGTGCCAGCAGCCTGAGGCCGGGACAGGGGGCTTACGAGCAGTACTTC.

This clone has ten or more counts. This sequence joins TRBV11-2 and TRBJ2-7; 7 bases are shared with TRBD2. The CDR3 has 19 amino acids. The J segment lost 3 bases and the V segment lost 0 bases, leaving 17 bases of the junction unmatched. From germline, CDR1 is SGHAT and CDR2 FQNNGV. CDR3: CASSLDRAGTGLLHYEQYF. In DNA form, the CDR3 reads TGTGCCAGCAGCTTAGATCGGGCAGGTACGGGACTACTTCACTACGAGCAGTACTTC.

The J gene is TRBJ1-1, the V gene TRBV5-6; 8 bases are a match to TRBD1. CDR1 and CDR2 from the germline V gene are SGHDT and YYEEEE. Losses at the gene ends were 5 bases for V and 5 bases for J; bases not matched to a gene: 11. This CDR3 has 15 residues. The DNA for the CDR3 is TGTGCCAGCAGTCGCCTCGACAGGGGTGGGACTGAAGCTTTCTTT. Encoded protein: CASSRLDRGGTEAFF.

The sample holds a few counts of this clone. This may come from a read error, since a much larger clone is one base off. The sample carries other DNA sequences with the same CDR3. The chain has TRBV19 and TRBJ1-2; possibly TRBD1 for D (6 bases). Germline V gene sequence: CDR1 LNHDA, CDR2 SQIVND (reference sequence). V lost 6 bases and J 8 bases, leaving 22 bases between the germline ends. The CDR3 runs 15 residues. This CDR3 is CASRRSGAQGQGYTF. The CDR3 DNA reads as TGTGCCAGTAGACGATCCGGGGCCCAGGGACAAGGCTACACCTTC.

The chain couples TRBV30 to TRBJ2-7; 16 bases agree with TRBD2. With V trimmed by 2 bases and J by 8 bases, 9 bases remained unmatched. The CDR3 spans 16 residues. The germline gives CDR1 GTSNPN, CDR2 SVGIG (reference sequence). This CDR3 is CAWSLLGTSGRVKQYF. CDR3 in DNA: TGTGCCTGGAGTTTACTAGGGACTAGCGGGAGGGTGAAGCAGTACTTC.

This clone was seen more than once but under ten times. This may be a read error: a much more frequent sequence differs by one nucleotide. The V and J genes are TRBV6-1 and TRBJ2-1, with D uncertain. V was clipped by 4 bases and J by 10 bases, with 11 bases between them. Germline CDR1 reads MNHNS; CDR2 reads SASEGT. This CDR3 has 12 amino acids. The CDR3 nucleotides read TGTGCCAGCAGTGGACAATCCGTGGAGCAGTTCTTC. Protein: CASSGQSVEQFF.

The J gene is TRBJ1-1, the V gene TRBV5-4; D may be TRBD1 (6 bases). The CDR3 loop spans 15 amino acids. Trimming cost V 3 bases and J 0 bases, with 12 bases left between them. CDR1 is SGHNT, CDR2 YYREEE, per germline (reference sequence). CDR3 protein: CASSYSQGMNTEAFF. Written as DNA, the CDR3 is TGTGCCAGCAGCTATTCACAGGGAATGAACACTGAAGCTTTCTTT.

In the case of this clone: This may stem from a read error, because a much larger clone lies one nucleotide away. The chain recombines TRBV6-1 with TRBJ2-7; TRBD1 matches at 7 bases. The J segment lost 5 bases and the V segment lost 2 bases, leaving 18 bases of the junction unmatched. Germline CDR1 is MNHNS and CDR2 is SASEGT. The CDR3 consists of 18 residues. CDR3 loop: CASSELGGTVGGRNEQYF. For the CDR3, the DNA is TGTGCCAGCAGTGAATTGGGTGGGACAGTCGGCGGTAGAAACGAGCAGTACTTC.

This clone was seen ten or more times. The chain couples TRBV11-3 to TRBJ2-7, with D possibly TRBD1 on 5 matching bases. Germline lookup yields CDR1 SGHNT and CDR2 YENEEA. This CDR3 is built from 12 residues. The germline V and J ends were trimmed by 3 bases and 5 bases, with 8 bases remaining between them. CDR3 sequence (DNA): TGTGCCAGCAGCTTTACAGGCCACGAGCAGTACTTC. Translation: CASSFTGHEQYF.

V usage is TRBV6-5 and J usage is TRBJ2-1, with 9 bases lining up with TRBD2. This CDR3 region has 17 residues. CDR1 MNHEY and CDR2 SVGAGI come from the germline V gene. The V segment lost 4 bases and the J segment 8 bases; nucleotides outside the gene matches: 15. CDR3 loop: CASSSWVAGAGGHEQFF. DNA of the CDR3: TGTGCCAGCAGTTCGTGGGTGGCGGGAGCGGGGGGCCATGAGCAGTTCTTC.

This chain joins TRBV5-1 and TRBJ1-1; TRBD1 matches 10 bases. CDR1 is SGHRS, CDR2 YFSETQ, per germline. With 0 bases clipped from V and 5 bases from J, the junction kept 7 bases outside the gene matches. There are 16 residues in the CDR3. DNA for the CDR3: TGCGCCAGCAGCTTGGCGGTTAGGGACAGGGGAACTGAAGCTTTCTTT. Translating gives CASSLAVRDRGTEAFF.

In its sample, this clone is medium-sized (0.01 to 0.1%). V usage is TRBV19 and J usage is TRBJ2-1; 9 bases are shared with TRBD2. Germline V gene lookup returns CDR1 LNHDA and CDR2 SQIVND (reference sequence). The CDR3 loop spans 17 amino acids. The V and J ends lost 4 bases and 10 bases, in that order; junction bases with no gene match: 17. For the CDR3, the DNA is TGTGCCAGTAGTACAAGCCGTAGCGGGAGAATAGAGCGCGAGCAGTTCTTC. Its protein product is CASSTSRSGRIEREQFF.

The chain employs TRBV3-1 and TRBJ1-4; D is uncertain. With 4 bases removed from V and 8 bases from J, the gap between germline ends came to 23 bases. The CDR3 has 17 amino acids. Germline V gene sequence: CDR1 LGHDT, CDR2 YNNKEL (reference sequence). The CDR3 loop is CASSPQDVGAEREKLFF. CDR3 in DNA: TGTGCCAGCAGCCCACAAGATGTGGGTGCGGAGAGGGAAAAACTGTTTTTT.

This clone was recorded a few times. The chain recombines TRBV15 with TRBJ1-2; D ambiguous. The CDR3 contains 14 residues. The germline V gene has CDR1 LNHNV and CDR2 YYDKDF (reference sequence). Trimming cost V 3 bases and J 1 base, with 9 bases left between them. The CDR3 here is CATSSRYLNYGYTF. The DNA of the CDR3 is TGTGCCACCAGCAGCCGATATCTTAACTATGGCTACACCTTC.

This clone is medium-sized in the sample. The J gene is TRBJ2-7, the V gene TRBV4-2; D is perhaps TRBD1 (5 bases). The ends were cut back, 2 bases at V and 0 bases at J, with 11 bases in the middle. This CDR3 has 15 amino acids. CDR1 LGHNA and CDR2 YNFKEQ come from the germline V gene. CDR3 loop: CASSQSQESSYEQYF. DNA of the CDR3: TGTGCCAGCAGCCAATCACAGGAGAGCTCCTACGAGCAGTACTTC.